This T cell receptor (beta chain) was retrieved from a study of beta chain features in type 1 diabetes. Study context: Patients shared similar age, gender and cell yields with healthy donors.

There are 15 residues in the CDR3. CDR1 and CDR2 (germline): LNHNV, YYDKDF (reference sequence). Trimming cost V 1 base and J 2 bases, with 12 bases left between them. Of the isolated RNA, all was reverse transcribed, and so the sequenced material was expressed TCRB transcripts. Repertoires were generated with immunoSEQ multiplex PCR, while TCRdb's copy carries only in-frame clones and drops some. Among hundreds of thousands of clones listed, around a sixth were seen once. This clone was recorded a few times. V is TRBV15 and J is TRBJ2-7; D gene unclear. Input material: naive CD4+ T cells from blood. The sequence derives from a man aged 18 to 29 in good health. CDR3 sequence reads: CATSRAGIPTYEQYF. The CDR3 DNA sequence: TGTGCCACCAGCAGAGCAGGAATACCAACCTACGAGCAGTACTTC.